This T cell receptor beta chain was sequenced for a study of identical twins. In its sample, this clonotype was seen many times. TCRdb redid the calling of the 5' RACE reads with MiXCR, one entry per CDR3 protein. The table includes around 500,000 distinct CDR3 sequences, over 12% detected once. Germline CDR1 and CDR2: SGHKS and YYEKEE (reference sequence). V lost 0 bases to trimming and J lost 2 bases, with 12 bases between them. The CDR3 is 16 residues long. These data also featured in a second study, about yellow fever vaccine responses in identical twins.

Sequencing input: CD4+ T cells sorted from blood. The V and J genes are TRBV5-5 and TRBJ1-5, with TRBD1 as a possible D gene (5 bases). The TCR was taken from a woman under 30 in good health. The CDR3 bases are TGTGCCAGCAGCTTGGCCTCGGGGCTTGGCAATCAGCCCCAGCATTTT. Amino acids: CASSLASGLGNQPQHF.